The present T cell receptor beta chain was sequenced within a study of shared clonotypes between healthy human individuals (dated by TCRdb to the early 2020s). Background on the whole study: The cohort included three men and a couple of women between 18 and 49 years of age. For each donor, CD4 naive and CD4 memory were each run on three plates, CD8 naive on two plates, and CD8 memory on one plate. The study deeply sequenced blood TCR repertoires of about five healthy adults to estimate repertoire size and the extent of clonotype sharing between individuals. To increase sequencing depth and limit assay-specific biases, TCR repertoire library preparation and sequencing were carried out by different laboratories using diverse techniques. Between about 0.94 and 8.9 billion PBMCs per donor were obtained by leukapheresis.

This clone was detected only once. The antigen it recognizes is unknown. No clone much larger than this one lies a single base away; base qualities are absent. Using the deep immunoSEQ assay, TCR CDR3 regions were amplified from genomic DNA by multiplex PCR. For each cell subset, the extracted genomic DNA was distributed evenly across all wells of several immunoSEQ 96-well plates, and each plate served as one replicate. Each replicate PCR for sorted subsets received approximately 200 ng genomic DNA, equal to about 29,000 T cell genomes. The purified libraries were quantified using a Qubit 3.0 fluorometer, sized with a Bioanalyzer 2100, and then quantified again using the KAPA Library Quantification kit. A separate single-read 150-cycle Illumina NextSeq 550 flow cell was used to sequence each immunoSEQ 96-well plate. Concerning the study's data processing: The immunoSEQ output contained only junctional sequences without quality scores, so filtering could not match that applied to full-length reads. Sequences were annotated with PyIR, a Python wrapper for IgBLAST v1.9, using IMGT germline references to assign V/J genes and CDR3. Reads were removed for weak V/J assignments (E-value above 1e-6), missing CDR3, stop codons, out-of-frame junctions, or ambiguous translated residues. V3J clonotypes were defined as sequences sharing the same inferred V gene, J gene, and CDR3 amino acid sequence. Percentage overlap between repertoires was computed as shared unique clonotypes divided by the size of the smaller repertoire. Repertoire richness was assessed with RTK rarefaction, the Chao1 estimator, and Recon v2.1 estimates of unobserved clonotypes. Generation probabilities were computed with OLGA for all TCRbeta clonotypes obtained by the gDNA method from several donors. In its TCRdb copy, this immuneACCESS table keeps in-frame sequences only and misses some clones. Where compared with another copy, unresolved V genes explain less than half of these, and the others have no known cause. D and trimming were read from the DNA, whereas the V and J calls and clone size are those reported in that table. Across this sample there are 2 million to 2.5 million clones, with about 95% seen only once. The ten largest clones take up approximately 1.2% of the sample.

CD8 naive samples were CD45RO-negative cells positively selected for CCR7, giving a CD45RA+CCR7+ population that excluded TemRA cells. Donors were healthy HIV-negative adults with no recently reported acute infections or vaccinations. Every donor was a Caucasian adult living in Nashville, Tennessee, USA. Blood was obtained by leukapheresis, after which PBMCs were separated by Ficoll-Histopaque density gradient centrifugation and cryopreserved in liquid nitrogen vapor phase. Purity and quantity of every magnetically sorted T cell population were checked by analytical flow cytometry. From each sorted fraction, genomic DNA was isolated and quantified by UV absorbance on a Nanodrop 2000c. Points the paper makes about the study in general: Rarefaction of sorted-subset datasets indicated incomplete sequencing despite the large sequencing depth. Only blood was sampled, and tissue TCR repertoires likely differ from those in blood. Approximately 5% of naive CD4, 3.5% of naive CD8, around 2.3% of memory CD4, and over 0.35% of memory CD8 clonotypes were shared across a handful of donors. Estimated clonotype richness was generally larger for naive than for memory subsets. The genetic and exposure-history diversity represented was limited by the small number of donors. Higher generation probabilities were observed for clonotypes shared by all four sorted-subset donors than for non-shared clonotypes. Pairwise subsampling indicated that sequencing depth was expected to affect the degree of clonotype sharing among donors.

The origin of this receptor is a man in his late teens or twenties in good health. Specimen: naive CD8+ T cells sorted from blood. The sample's cell subset or site label is to be understood as: CD45RA+CCR7+.

The DNA is as follows: TGTGCCAGCAGCCCACGAGAGGGTTTTACTCAGCCCCAGCATTTT. It is translated as CASSPREGFTQPQHF. The chain is made from TRBV9 and TRBJ1-5; the D gene assignment is ambiguous. Looking up the germline V gene yields CDR1 SGDLS and CDR2 YYNGEE. At the junction V is shortened by 4 bases and J by 6 bases, with 17 bases in between. The cysteine opens and the phenylalanine closes a CDR3 of 15 amino acids. Only CDR3 DNA is held: 45 bases, read in frame from base 1.